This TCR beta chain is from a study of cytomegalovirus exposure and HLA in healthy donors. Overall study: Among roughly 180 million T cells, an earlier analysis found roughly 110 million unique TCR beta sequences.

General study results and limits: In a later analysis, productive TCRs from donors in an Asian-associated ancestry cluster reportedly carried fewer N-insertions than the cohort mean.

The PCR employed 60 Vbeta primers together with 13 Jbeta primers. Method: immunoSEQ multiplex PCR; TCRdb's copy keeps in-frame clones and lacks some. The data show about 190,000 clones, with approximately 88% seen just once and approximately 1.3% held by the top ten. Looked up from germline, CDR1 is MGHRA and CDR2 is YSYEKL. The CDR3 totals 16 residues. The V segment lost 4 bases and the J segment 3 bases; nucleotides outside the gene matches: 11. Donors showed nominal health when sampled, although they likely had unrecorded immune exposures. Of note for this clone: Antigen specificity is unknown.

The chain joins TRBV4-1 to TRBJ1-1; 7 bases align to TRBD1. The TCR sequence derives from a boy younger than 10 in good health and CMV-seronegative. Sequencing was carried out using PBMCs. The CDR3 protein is CASSLLHRGSDTEAFF. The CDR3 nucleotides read TGCGCCAGCAGCCTACTCCACAGGGGTTCGGACACTGAAGCTTTCTTT.